The source of this TCR beta chain is a study of blood T cells in healthy people across ages. Combining a sample-barcoded 5' primer with a J-beta primer mix, a second PCR ran for 7 to 11 cycles. A 12-random-nucleotide template-switch adaptor tagged each cDNA molecule. Using its own MiXCR run on the 5' RACE reads, TCRdb lists one record per CDR3 protein. The data hold some 700,000 distinct CDR3 sequences, with about 20% observed a single time. Germline CDR1 reads SGHAT; CDR2 reads FQNNGV. Trimming at V came to 4 bases and at J to 3 bases, leaving 8 bases not matched to a gene. The CDR3 covers 15 residues. The study, taken as a whole, reports: Unsorted PBMC input precluded a conclusive naive versus antigen-experienced comparison. Among long-lived donors, naive CD4+ cells were more numerous and diversity higher than in aged donors.

The sample holds a few counts of this clonotype. As yet, its antigen is unknown. Sequencing used blood. This TCR derives from a man aged 65 to 79 in good health. The rearrangement joins TRBV11-2 to TRBJ2-5; 7 bases align to TRBD2. CDR3 nucleotides: TGTGCCAGCAGCTACCTGGGAGGGCGGGAAGAGACCCAGTACTTC. It specifies CASSYLGGREETQYF.